One and the same sample provided the 8 T cell receptor beta chains below, sequenced in a study of shared clonotypes between healthy human individuals. Profiled with immunoSEQ multiplex PCR; TCRdb holds only in-frame clones, not every one. The sample lists 550,000 to 600,000 clones, about 80% seen once, with around 12% in the top ten. Sequenced material: PBMCs. Every receptor here comes from a woman between 40 and 55 years old in good health. Some clones in this sample may be carry-over from other donors' samples.

This clone was found a few times. The V and J genes are TRBV18 and TRBJ1-3; no firm D call. Germline V gene lookup returns CDR1 KGHSH and CDR2 LQKENI. The CDR3 sequence is 17 residues long. The ends were cut back, 2 bases at V and 2 bases at J, with 16 bases in the middle. Here the CDR3 DNA reads TGTGCCAGCTCACCATCTTATACAACAACCGCTGGAAACACCATATATTTT. As protein: CASSPSYTTTAGNTIYF.

A word on this clone: Different DNA sequences within this sample yield the same CDR3. The chain combines TRBV30 with TRBJ2-1; no clear D. The CDR3 has 11 amino acids. The V and J ends lost 1 base and 9 bases respectively, with 7 bases between them. Germline-derived CDR1 and CDR2 are GTSNPN and SVGIG (reference sequence). CDR3 in DNA: TGTGCCTGGAGTGGTAGTGGTGAGCAGTTCTTC. Its translation: CAWSGSGEQFF.

The chain is built from TRBV6-1 and TRBJ1-3; D not certain. The CDR3 is 16 amino acids. Germline values: CDR1 MNHNS, CDR2 SASEGT. Trimming shortened V by 2 bases and J by 0 bases, and 11 bases separated the two germline ends. CDR3 region: CASSELGLNSGNTIYF. CDR3 DNA sequence: TGTGCCAGCAGTGAACTTGGCCTGAACTCTGGAAACACCATATATTTT.

As regards this clone: This may be a read error: a much more frequent sequence differs by one nucleotide. The V and J genes are TRBV9 and TRBJ1-1; D might be TRBD1 (6 bases). Germline V gene lookup returns CDR1 SGDLS and CDR2 YYNGEE. CDR3 length: 16 residues. Here the CDR3 reads CASIVGEGHRNTEAFF. CDR3 bases: TGTGCCAGCATCGTAGGAGAGGGACACCGAAACACTGAAGCTTTCTTT.

This clone occurred once. The chain joins TRBV19 to TRBJ2-7, with D possibly matching TRBD1 (5 bases). There are 13 residues in the CDR3. V was pared by 5 bases and J by 6 bases, with 14 bases between. Germline V lookup: CDR1 LNHDA, CDR2 SQIVND (reference sequence). CDR3 in amino acids: CASSGPRAPEQYF. CDR3 DNA sequence: TGTGCCAGTAGTGGACCCAGGGCCCCCGAGCAGTACTTC.

V is TRBV5-4 and J is TRBJ2-3; 9 bases line up with TRBD1. Germline loops: CDR1 SGHNT, CDR2 YYREEE (reference sequence). V trimming: 4 bases; J trimming: 4 bases; junction bases outside the gene matches: 10. The CDR3 has 16 amino acids. Here the CDR3 reads CASSRPGQGTADTQYF. The CDR3 region has the DNA TGTGCCAGCAGCCGACCCGGACAGGGGACGGCAGATACGCAGTATTTT. Full variable domain (missing parts from reference TRBV5-4 and TRBJ2-3): ETGVTQSPTHLIKTRGQQVTLRCSSQSGHNTVSWYQQALGQGPQFIFQYYREEENGRGNFPPRFSGLQFPNYSSELNVNALELDDSALYLCASSRPGQGTADTQYFGPGTRLTVL.

The chain joins TRBV29-1 to TRBJ2-2; 10 nucleotides align to TRBD1. Germline CDR1 is SQVTM and CDR2 is ANQGSEA. V was pared by 0 bases and J by 4 bases, with 5 bases of the junction left unmatched. The CDR3 is 16 amino acids. The CDR3: CSVEEGDRGPTGELFF. CDR3 nucleotides: TGCAGCGTTGAAGAGGGGGACAGGGGTCCCACCGGGGAGCTGTTTTTT.

The genes are TRBV19 and TRBJ2-3; 9 positions match TRBD2. The CDR3 loop spans 15 amino acids. V was pared by 5 bases and J by 4 bases, with 7 bases of the junction left unmatched. Germline CDR1 LNHDA, CDR2 SQIVND (reference sequence). The CDR3 protein is CASSPRTSDADTQYF. The CDR3 nucleotides read TGTGCCAGTAGTCCCCGGACTAGCGACGCAGATACGCAGTATTTT.